The 9 T cell receptor beta chains reported below all come from one sample, sequenced in a study of T cells after yellow fever vaccination. In TCRdb, the 5' RACE reads were re-called with MiXCR into one record per CDR3 protein. Here the sample spans 450,000 to 550,000 distinct CDR3 sequences, approximately 21% being singletons. The sample in question was PBMCs, obtained 15 days after the yellow fever booster vaccination. These receptors originate from a man aged 25 to 40 who received the YFV17D yellow fever vaccine.

This chain uses TRBV5-1 with TRBJ2-7; D not resolved. Germline V lookup: CDR1 SGHRS, CDR2 YFSETQ. Trimming pared 5 bases from V and 6 bases from J, leaving 9 bases between. This CDR3 contains 11 residues. CDR3 sequence: CASRLGREQYF. CDR3 in DNA: TGCGCCAGCAGACTCGGACGCGAGCAGTACTTC.

The chain recombines TRBV19 with TRBJ2-5, with D possibly TRBD1 on 6 matching bases. CDR3 size: 11 residues. V dropped 9 bases and J dropped 4 bases, with 9 bases sitting between them. Germline V gene lookup returns CDR1 LNHDA and CDR2 SQIVND (reference sequence). The CDR3 DNA is TGTGCCAGCGCAGGGGCAGAGACCCAGTACTTC. Translated, it gives CASAGAETQYF.

CDR3 nucleotides: TGTGCCACCGGAACAGGGTACACAGATACGCAGTATTTT. Encoded protein: CATGTGYTDTQYF. The chain couples TRBV7-2 to TRBJ2-3; tentatively, D is TRBD1 (6 bases). V lost 10 bases, J lost 2 bases, and 13 bases lay in between. The germline V gene encodes CDR1 SGHTA and CDR2 FQGNSA. This CDR3 is built from 13 residues. Complete variable domain (other parts from reference TRBV7-2 and TRBJ2-3): GAGVSQSPSNKVTEKGKDVELRCDPISGHTALYWYRQSLGQGLEFLIYFQGNSAPDKSGLPSDRFSAERTGGSVSTLTIQRTQQEDSAVYLCATGTGYTDTQYFGPGTRLTVL.

This sequence joins TRBV24-1 and TRBJ2-1, with D perhaps TRBD1 or TRBD2 (6 bases each). This CDR3 comprises 15 residues. Trimming removed 3 bases from V and 9 bases from J, with 17 bases in between. Germline lookup yields CDR1 KGHDR and CDR2 SFDVKD. CDR3 sequence reads: CATSDPGGTFSEQFF. The CDR3 DNA sequence: TGTGCCACCAGTGATCCCGGCGGGACATTCAGTGAGCAGTTCTTC.

The sample holds many counts of this clonotype. The chain joins TRBV27 to TRBJ2-7, with a weak D call TRBD2 (6 bases). The CDR3 has 13 residues. V lost 2 bases to trimming and J lost 1 base, with 6 bases between them. Germline assignment: CDR1 MNHEY and CDR2 SMNVEV (reference sequence). As DNA, the CDR3 is TGTGCCAGCAGTTTACGGGGGTCCTACGAGCAGTACTTC. Protein sequence: CASSLRGSYEQYF.

V and J are TRBV7-9 and TRBJ2-5; D perhaps matches TRBD2 (5 bases). Trimming shortened V by 7 bases and J by 1 base, and 13 bases separated the two germline ends. Per germline, CDR1 SEHNR and CDR2 FQNEAQ (reference sequence). The CDR3 sequence is 14 residues long. CDR3 region: CASINSGIQETQYF. As DNA, the CDR3 is TGTGCCAGCATTAACTCGGGGATCCAAGAGACCCAGTACTTC.

This clonotype was counted a few times. The J gene is TRBJ2-3, the V gene TRBV28, with 8 bases matching TRBD1. With 4 bases clipped from V and 4 bases from J, the junction kept 4 bases outside the gene matches. Germline CDR1 reads MDHEN; CDR2 reads SYDVKM. The CDR3 consists of 14 residues. DNA of the CDR3: TGTGCCAGCAGTTCCTCGGACAGGGCAGATACGCAGTATTTT. Translated, it gives CASSSSDRADTQYF.

V gene TRBV4-3 combines with J gene TRBJ1-5; D uncertain. Germline assignment: CDR1 LGHNA and CDR2 YSLEER. CDR3 length: 15 amino acids. Trimming shortened V by 1 base and J by 3 bases, and 10 bases separated the two germline ends. CDR3 in amino acids: CASSQGYTYNQPQHF. In nucleotides, the CDR3 is TGCGCCAGCAGCCAAGGTTACACTTACAATCAGCCCCAGCATTTT.

The chain links TRBV9 to TRBJ2-2, with a tentative D call TRBD2 (7 bases). The CDR3 sequence is 16 residues long. CDR1 is SGDLS, CDR2 YYNGEE, per germline. The V end lost 4 bases, the J end lost 2 bases, and 15 bases lay between the germline ends. In DNA, the CDR3 is TGTGCCAGCAGCCCGGAGGCGGGGGCTAACACCGGGGAGCTGTTTTTT. It specifies CASSPEAGANTGELFF.